The T cell receptor (beta chain) under discussion was sequenced for a study of cytomegalovirus exposure and HLA in healthy donors. Study-level background: An earlier analysis found fewer than 140 million unique TCR beta sequences from around 180 million T cells. Early release data held some 80 million unique TCRs from HLA-typed donors. General study points: Based on reports, TCR beta sequences accurately predicted HLA-A and HLA-B alleles for most subjects. Listed as cytomegalovirus-associated were 150 to 200 TCR beta chains.

The CDR3 has 15 amino acids. CDR1 and CDR2 from the germline V gene are SGHRS and YFSETQ. V lost 4 bases, J lost 6 bases, and 9 bases stayed unmatched. To note about this clone: The antigen is unknown.

PCR was performed using 60 Vbeta and 13 Jbeta primers. The repertoire was sequenced with immunoSEQ multiplex PCR; TCRdb's copy has only in-frame clones and lacks some. This sample has approximately 100,000 clones; around 85% occur once, and the top ten carry approximately 3.6%. This sequence originates from a man aged 25-45 years in good health and CMV-seronegative. The specimen was PBMCs. The chain recombines TRBV5-1 with TRBJ2-7; 11 bases map to TRBD1. The CDR3 region is CASSPLGQGALEQYF. The CDR3 DNA sequence: TGCGCCAGCAGCCCCCTCGGACAGGGGGCCCTCGAGCAGTACTTC.